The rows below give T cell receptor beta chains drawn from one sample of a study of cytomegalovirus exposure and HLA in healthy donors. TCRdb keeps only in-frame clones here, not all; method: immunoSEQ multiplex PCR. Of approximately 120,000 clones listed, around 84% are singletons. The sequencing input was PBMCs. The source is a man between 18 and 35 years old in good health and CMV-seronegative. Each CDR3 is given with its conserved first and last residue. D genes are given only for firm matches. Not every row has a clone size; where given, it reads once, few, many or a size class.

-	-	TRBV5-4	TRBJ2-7	CASSAYRGGNEQYF	TGTGCCAGCAGCGCCTACAGGGGGGGTAACGAGCAGTACTTC
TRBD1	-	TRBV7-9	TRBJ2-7	CASSPSGQGFIYEQYF	TGTGCCAGCAGCCCCTCGGGACAGGGCTTTATCTACGAGCAGTACTTC
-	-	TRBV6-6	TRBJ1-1	CATRFLERLVYTEAFF	TGTGCCACCCGTTTTTTAGAACGGTTAGTGTACACTGAAGCTTTCTTT
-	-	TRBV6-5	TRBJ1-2	CASSYSPGDYGYTF	TGTGCCAGCAGTTACTCGCCGGGGGACTATGGCTACACCTTC
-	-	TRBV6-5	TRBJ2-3	CASSPPGISTDTQYF	TGTGCCAGCAGTCCTCCGGGAATAAGCACAGATACGCAGTATTTT
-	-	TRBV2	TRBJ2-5	CASSDVRPDLGETQYF	TGTGCCAGCAGTGATGTGAGGCCCGATCTCGGAGAGACCCAGTACTTC
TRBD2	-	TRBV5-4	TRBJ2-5	CASSEEGLAGGGYQETQYF	TGTGCCAGCAGCGAAGAAGGACTAGCGGGGGGTGGGTACCAAGAGACCCAGTACTTC
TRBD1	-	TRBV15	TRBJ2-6	CATSRDRGTGLGSGANVLTF	TGTGCCACCAGCAGAGACCGGGGGACAGGGCTGGGCTCTGGGGCCAACGTCCTGACTTTC
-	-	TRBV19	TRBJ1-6	CASNQDSHNSPLHF	TGTGCCAGTAACCAGGACAGCCATAATTCACCCCTCCACTTT
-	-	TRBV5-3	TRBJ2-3	CAQRQPSTDTQYF	TGTGCCCAAAGACAACCTAGCACAGATACGCAGTATTTT
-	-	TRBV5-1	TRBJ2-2	CASSSTGTNTGELFF	TGCGCCAGCAGCTCGACAGGTACGAACACCGGGGAGCTGTTTTTT
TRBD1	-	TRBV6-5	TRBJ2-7	CASSEQGDGYEQYF	TGTGCCAGCAGTGAACAGGGGGATGGCTACGAGCAGTACTTC
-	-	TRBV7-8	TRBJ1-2	CASSLGEGRYNYGYTF	TGTGCCAGCAGCTTAGGGGAGGGGAGATATAACTATGGCTACACCTTC
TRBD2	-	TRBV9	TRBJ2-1	CASSARLAGTNEQFF	TGTGCCAGCAGCGCGCGACTAGCGGGGACAAATGAGCAGTTCTTC
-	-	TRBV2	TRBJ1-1	CASSRDSFPTEAFF	TGTGCCAGCAGCAGGGACTCTTTCCCCACTGAAGCTTTCTTT
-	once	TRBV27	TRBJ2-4	CASSLSGSKNIQYF	TGTGCCAGCAGTTTGTCAGGGTCCAAAAACATTCAGTACTTC
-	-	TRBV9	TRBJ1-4	CASSVTQGGEKLFF	TGTGCCAGCAGCGTAACGCAGGGAGGTGAAAAACTGTTTTTT
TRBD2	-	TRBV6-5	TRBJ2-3	CASSFSGLPRTDTQYF	TGTGCCAGCAGTTTCTCGGGACTACCCCGCACAGATACGCAGTATTTT
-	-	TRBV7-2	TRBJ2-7	CASSLGRSERRQYF	TGTGCCAGCAGCTTAGGAAGATCTGAGCGACGGCAGTACTTC
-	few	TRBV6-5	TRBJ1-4	CASSYSSRVNEKLFF	TGTGCCAGCAGTTACTCGAGCAGGGTCAATGAAAAACTGTTTTTT
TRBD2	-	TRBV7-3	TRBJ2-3	CASSLLAGSTDTQYF	TGTGCCAGCAGCTTACTAGCGGGGAGCACAGATACGCAGTATTTT
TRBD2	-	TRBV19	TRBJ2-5	CASSSLAGGETQYF	TGTGCCAGTAGTTCCCTAGCGGGCGGCGAGACCCAGTACTTC
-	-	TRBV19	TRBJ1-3	CASRTVDSGNTIYF	TGTGCCAGTAGGACAGTCGATTCTGGAAACACCATATATTTT
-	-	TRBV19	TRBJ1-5	CASSDISNQPQHF	TGTGCCAGTTCCGACATTAGCAATCAGCCCCAGCATTTT
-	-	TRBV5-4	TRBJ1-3	CASSLGGQNSGNTIYF	TGTGCCAGCAGCTTGGGAGGACAGAACTCTGGAAACACCATATATTTT
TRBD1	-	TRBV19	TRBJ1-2	CASTKAGQGRGYTF	TGTGCCAGTACCAAGGCTGGACAGGGTCGGGGCTACACCTTC
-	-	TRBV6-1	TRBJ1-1	CASSPTQGTEAFF	TGTGCCAGCAGCCCGACCCAGGGAACTGAAGCTTTCTTT
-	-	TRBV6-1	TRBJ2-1	CASSEEAYSEQFF	TGTGCCAGCAGTGAAGAAGCCTACAGTGAGCAGTTCTTC
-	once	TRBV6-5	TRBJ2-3	CASSPTGNWINTQYF	TGTGCCAGCAGTCCCACAGGGAATTGGATAAATACGCAGTATTTT
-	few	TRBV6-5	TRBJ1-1	CASSYSLRTNTEAFF	TGTGCCAGCAGTTACTCGCTGAGGACAAACACTGAAGCTTTCTTT
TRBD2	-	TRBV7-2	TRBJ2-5	CASSFSASGGVETQYF	TGTGCCAGCAGCTTCTCGGCTAGCGGGGGGGTTGAGACCCAGTACTTC
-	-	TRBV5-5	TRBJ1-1	CASSWAWNTEAFF	TGTGCCAGCAGCTGGGCGTGGAACACTGAAGCTTTCTTT
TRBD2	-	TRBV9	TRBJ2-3	CASSVGPRGGTDTQYF	TGTGCCAGCAGCGTAGGTCCTCGGGGGGGCACAGATACGCAGTATTTT
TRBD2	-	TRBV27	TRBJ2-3	CASSWLAGGTDTQYF	TGTGCCAGCAGCTGGTTAGCGGGGGGCACAGATACGCAGTATTTT
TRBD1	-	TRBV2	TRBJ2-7	CASLFGDGTGEYEQYF	TGTGCCAGCCTGTTTGGGGATGGGACAGGGGAGTACGAGCAGTACTTC